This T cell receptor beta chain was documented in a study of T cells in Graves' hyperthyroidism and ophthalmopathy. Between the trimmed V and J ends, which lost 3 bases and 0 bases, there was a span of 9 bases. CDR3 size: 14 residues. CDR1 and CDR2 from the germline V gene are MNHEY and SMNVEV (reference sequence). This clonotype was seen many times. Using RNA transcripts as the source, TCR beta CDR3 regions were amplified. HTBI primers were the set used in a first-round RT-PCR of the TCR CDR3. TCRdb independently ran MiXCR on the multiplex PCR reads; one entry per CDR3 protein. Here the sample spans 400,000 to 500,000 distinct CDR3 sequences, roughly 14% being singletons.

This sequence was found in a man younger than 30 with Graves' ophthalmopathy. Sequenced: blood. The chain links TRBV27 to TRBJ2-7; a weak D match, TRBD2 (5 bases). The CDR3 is CASSFNGLSYEQYF. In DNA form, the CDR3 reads TGTGCCAGCAGTTTTAATGGACTCTCCTACGAGCAGTACTTC.